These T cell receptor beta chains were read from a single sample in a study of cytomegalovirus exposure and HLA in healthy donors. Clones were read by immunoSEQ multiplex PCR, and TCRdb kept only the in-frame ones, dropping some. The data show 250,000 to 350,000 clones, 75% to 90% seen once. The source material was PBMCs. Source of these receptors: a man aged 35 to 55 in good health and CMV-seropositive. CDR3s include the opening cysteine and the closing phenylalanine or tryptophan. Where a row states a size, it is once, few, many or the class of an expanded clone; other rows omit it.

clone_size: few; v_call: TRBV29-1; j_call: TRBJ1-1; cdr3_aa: CSVESGQGNTEAFF
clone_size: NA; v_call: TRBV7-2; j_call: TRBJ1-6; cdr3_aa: CASSPRDRSNSPLHF
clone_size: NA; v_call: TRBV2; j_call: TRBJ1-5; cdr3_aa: CASSELGSFSQPQHF
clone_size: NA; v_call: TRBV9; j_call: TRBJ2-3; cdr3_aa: CASSVEGLVGSDTQYF
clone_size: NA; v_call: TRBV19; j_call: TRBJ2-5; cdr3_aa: CASSIQFTQETQYF
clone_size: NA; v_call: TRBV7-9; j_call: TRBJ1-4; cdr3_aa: CASSTRQGTNEKLFF
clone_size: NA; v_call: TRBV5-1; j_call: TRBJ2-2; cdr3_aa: CASSPGDQNTGELFF
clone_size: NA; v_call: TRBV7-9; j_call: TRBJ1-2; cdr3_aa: CASSLAILPEGGYTF
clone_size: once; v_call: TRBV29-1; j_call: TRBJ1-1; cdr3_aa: CSVDGTGRTEAFF
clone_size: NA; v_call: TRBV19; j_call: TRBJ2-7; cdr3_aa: CASSIFVGGSSEQYF
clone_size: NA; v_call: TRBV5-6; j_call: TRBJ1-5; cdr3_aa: CASSFGRRGPQHF
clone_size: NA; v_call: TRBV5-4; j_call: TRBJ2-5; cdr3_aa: CASSLEGGGETQYF
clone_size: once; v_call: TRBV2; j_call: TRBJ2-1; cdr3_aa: CASKGTVSYNEQFF
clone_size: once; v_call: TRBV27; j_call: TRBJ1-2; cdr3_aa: CASRRTANYGYTF
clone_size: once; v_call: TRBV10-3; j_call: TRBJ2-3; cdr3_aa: CAIGGDRGTSTDTQYF
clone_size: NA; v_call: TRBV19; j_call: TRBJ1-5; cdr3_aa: CASSIGENQPQHF
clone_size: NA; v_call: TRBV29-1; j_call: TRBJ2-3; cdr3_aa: CSGQTDTQYF
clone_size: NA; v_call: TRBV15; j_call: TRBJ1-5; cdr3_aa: CATSRDAVSNQPQHF
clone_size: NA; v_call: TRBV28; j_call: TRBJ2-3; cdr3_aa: CASVPGLALGTQYF
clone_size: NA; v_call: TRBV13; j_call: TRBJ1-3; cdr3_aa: CASSSRQIGNTIYF
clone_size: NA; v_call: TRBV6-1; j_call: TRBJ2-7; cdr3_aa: CASSERAGGSYEQYF
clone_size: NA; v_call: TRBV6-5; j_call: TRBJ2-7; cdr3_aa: CASSYSRAGGAYEQYF
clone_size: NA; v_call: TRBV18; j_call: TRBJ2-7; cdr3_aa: CASSPRGYEQYF
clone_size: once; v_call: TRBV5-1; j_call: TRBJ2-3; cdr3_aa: CASSMFAGGFTDTQYF
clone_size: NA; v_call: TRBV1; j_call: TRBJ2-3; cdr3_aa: CTSSRQLGLAPSTDTQYF
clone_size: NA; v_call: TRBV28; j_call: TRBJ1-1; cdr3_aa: CASSFGVVTMNTEAFF
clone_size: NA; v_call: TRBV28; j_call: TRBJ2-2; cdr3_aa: CASSLRQAGELFF
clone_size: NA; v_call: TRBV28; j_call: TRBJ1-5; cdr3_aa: CASSHQGGQPQHF
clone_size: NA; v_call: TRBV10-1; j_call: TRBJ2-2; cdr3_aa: CASSEQEEGGELFF